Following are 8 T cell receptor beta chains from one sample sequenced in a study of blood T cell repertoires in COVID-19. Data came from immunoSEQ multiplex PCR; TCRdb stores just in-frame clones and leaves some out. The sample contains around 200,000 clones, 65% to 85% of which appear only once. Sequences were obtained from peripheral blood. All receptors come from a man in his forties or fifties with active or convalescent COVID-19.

The CDR3 bases are TGTGCCAGCAGCCCCGAAGCTACTCGCGGAGGTAATGAGCAGTTCTTC. It specifies CASSPEATRGGNEQFF. The J gene is TRBJ2-1, the V gene TRBV5-4, with D possibly matching TRBD2 (5 bases). V lost 4 bases and J 7 bases, leaving 21 bases between the germline ends. This CDR3 has 16 residues. The V gene's germline CDR1 is SGHNT and CDR2 YYREEE (reference sequence).

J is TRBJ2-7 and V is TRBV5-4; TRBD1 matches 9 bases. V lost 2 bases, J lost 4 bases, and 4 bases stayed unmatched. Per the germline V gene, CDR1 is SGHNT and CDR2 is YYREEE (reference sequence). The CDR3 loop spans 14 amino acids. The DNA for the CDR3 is TGTGCCAGCAGCTTCGGACAGGGGAGGTACGAGCAGTACTTC. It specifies CASSFGQGRYEQYF.

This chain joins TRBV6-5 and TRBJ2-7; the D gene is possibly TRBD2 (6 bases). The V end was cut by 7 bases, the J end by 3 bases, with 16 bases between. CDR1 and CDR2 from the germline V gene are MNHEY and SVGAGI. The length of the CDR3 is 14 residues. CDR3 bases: TGTGCCAGCACCCCGAGTGGGGGGATCTACGAGCAGTACTTC. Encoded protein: CASTPSGGIYEQYF.

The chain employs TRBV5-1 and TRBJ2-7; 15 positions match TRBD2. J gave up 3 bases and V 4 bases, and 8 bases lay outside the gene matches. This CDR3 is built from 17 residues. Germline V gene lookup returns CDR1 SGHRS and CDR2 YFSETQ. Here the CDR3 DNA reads TGCGCCAGCAGCCCCGGGACTAGCGGGGGGACGCGCTACGAGCAGTACTTC. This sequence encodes CASSPGTSGGTRYEQYF.

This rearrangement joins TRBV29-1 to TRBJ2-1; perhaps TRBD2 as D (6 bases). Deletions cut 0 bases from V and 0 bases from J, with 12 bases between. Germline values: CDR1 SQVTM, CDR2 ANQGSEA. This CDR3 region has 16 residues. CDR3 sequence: CSVEERAGISYNEQFF. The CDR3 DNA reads TGCAGCGTTGAAGAGAGGGCGGGGATCTCCTACAATGAGCAGTTCTTC.

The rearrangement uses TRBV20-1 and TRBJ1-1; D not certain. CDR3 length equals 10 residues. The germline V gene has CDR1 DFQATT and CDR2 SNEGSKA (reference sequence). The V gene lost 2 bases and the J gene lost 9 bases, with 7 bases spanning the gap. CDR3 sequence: CSARLSQAFF. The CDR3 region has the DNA TGCAGTGCTAGACTGAGCCAAGCTTTCTTT.

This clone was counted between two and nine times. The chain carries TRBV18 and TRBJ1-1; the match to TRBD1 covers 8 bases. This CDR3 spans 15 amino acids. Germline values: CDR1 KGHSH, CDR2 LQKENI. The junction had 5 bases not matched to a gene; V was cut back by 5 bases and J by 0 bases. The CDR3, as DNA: TGTGCCAGCTCATCTCGGACAGGGATGAACACTGAAGCTTTCTTT. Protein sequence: CASSSRTGMNTEAFF. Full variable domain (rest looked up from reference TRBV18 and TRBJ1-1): NAGVMQNPRHLVRRRGQEARLRCSPMKGHSHVYWYRQLPEEGLKFMVYLQKENIIDESGMPKERFSAEFPKEGPSILRIQQVVRGDSAAYFCASSSRTGMNTEAFFGQGTRLTVV.

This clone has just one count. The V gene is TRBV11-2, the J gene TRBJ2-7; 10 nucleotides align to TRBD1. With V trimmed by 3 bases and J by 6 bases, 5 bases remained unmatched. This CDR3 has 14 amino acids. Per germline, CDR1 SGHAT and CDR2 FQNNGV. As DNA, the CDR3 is TGTGCCAGCAGCTTGGACAGGGGGGAGGCCGAGCAGTACTTC. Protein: CASSLDRGEAEQYF.